These 15 T cell receptor beta chains came from one sample sequenced in a study of identical twins. TCRdb used MiXCR to reprocess the 5' RACE reads, holding one entry per CDR3 protein. The table has roughly 700,000 distinct CDR3 sequences, over 8.5% seen once. The data also belong to a second study, concerning yellow fever vaccine responses in identical twins.

The sequenced material came from PBMCs. These receptor sequences come from a woman aged 18-30 years in good health.

Ten or more counts support this clonotype. J is TRBJ2-3 and V is TRBV6-5, with D possibly TRBD2 on 5 matching bases. This CDR3 contains 16 residues. The germline gives CDR1 MNHEY, CDR2 SVGAGI. The V end was cut by 2 bases, the J end by 0 bases, with 12 bases between. The CDR3: CASSYMSAGSTDTQYF. The CDR3 DNA reads TGTGCCAGCAGTTACATGAGTGCGGGTAGCACAGATACGCAGTATTTT.

This clonotype was counted between two and nine times. The chain has TRBV20-1 and TRBJ2-7, with 10 bases lining up with TRBD1. Trimming at V came to 0 bases and at J to 2 bases, leaving 13 bases not matched to a gene. Germline V gives CDR1 DFQATT, CDR2 SNEGSKA (reference sequence). The CDR3 runs to 18 residues. Here the CDR3 DNA reads TGCAGTGCTAGAGAGACAGGGGGCTCTTCCCCTGACGCCTACGAGCAGTACTTC. Amino acid sequence: CSARETGGSSPDAYEQYF.

The chain recombines TRBV6-1 with TRBJ2-7; 7 positions match TRBD2. The germline V gene encodes CDR1 MNHNS and CDR2 SASEGT. The junction had 8 bases not matched to a gene; V was cut back by 10 bases and J by 2 bases. This CDR3 has 13 amino acids. This chain's CDR3 is CAIRVGGTYEQYF. CDR3 sequence (DNA): TGTGCCATCAGGGTCGGGGGGACCTACGAGCAGTACTTC.

This clonotype was counted a few times. The rearrangement joins TRBV7-2 to TRBJ2-3; unclear D gene. The CDR3 has 14 amino acids. The germline V and J ends were trimmed by 5 bases and 1 base, with 10 bases remaining between them. Germline V CDR1 and CDR2: SGHTA, FQGNSA. The CDR3 DNA reads TGTGCCAGCAGCCTAACGGTCGGCACAGATACGCAGTATTTT. It encodes CASSLTVGTDTQYF.

Ten or more counts support this clonotype. CDR3 sequence: CASSELLGRGEETQYF. The CDR3 region has the DNA TGTGCCAGCAGTGAACTCCTAGGGCGGGGGGAGGAGACCCAGTACTTC. This chain uses TRBV25-1 with TRBJ2-5; 8 bases fit TRBD2. Germline CDR1 reads MGHDK; CDR2 reads SYGVNS. V was pared by 2 bases and J by 5 bases, with 10 bases of the junction left unmatched. The CDR3 loop spans 16 amino acids.

Comments on this clonotype: The CDR3 ends on some other residue instead of the conserved phenylalanine or tryptophan, so this is likely a read error. Because the CDR3's place on the DNA is in doubt, the DNA is left out and the CDR3 is given as listed by TCRdb. CDR3 amino acids: CASSSLMGQRD. This sequence joins TRBV7-2 and TRBJ2-7; the D segment call TRBD1 is taken from the table without a DNA check. Germline loops: CDR1 SGHTA, CDR2 FQGNSA. 11 amino acids form the CDR3, both terminal residues included.

Concerning this clonotype: Germline and junction disagree at one end, which may indicate a read error. The J gene is TRBJ2-1, the V gene TRBV7-2, with D unresolved. Germline CDR1 is SGHTA and CDR2 is FQGNSA. The CDR3 sequence is 11 residues long. CDR3 coding DNA: TGTGCCAGCAGCTTAGGATCCCAGGCTCTCTTC. Protein sequence: CASSLGSQALF.

V usage is TRBV7-2 and J usage is TRBJ1-3; a possible D gene is TRBD1 (5 bases). The germline gives CDR1 SGHTA, CDR2 FQGNSA. Trimming pared 5 bases from V and 3 bases from J, leaving 14 bases between. The CDR3 contains 15 residues. The CDR3 region is CASSLGGGNGNTIYF. The CDR3, as DNA: TGTGCCAGCAGCCTCGGGGGGGGTAATGGAAACACCATATATTTT.

This clonotype has a handful of counts. J is TRBJ2-3 and V is TRBV5-1; 7 bases match TRBD1. CDR1 and CDR2 (germline): SGHRS, YFSETQ. V was clipped by 4 bases and J by 0 bases; unmatched bases: 8. This CDR3 is 16 amino acids long. The CDR3 is CASSQRTGLSTDTQYF. The CDR3 bases are TGCGCCAGCAGCCAGAGGACAGGACTTAGCACAGATACGCAGTATTTT.

This chain links TRBV6-1 with TRBJ1-4; 9 bases agree with TRBD1. The J segment lost 8 bases and the V segment lost 4 bases, leaving 8 bases of the junction unmatched. Per the germline V gene, CDR1 is MNHNS and CDR2 is SASEGT. The length of the CDR3 is 15 residues. The CDR3 nucleotides read TGTGCCAGCAGTGTAGGACAGGGGCATCGGGAAAAACTGTTTTTT. Translating it yields CASSVGQGHREKLFF.

This clonotype was observed a few times. A junction boundary mismatches the germline segment, possibly from a read error. This rearrangement joins TRBV28 to TRBJ2-1; D is uncertain. Germline V gives CDR1 MDHEN, CDR2 SYDVKM. This CDR3 has 14 amino acids. The DNA for the CDR3 is TGTGCCAGCAGCCCTACTAACCCATACAGTGAGCAGTTCTTC. Protein product: CASSPTNPYSEQFF. The entire variable domain, with the rest obtained from reference TRBV28 and TRBJ2-1, is as follows: DVKVTQSSRYLVKRTGEKVFLECVQDMDHENMFWYRQDPGLGLRLIYFSYDVKMKEKGDIPEGYSVSREKKERFSLILESASTNQTSMYLCASSPTNPYSEQFFGPGTRLTVL.

The V and J genes are TRBV6-1 and TRBJ2-7, with D perhaps TRBD2 (5 bases). Trimming removed 6 bases from V and 6 bases from J, with 15 bases in between. This CDR3 is built from 13 residues. In germline, CDR1 is MNHNS, CDR2 SASEGT. The CDR3 is CASSWTAHSEQYF. The CDR3 DNA sequence: TGTGCCAGCAGCTGGACTGCCCACTCCGAGCAGTACTTC.

This clonotype was seen repeatedly, ten times or more. V and J are TRBV12-3 or TRBV12-4 and TRBJ2-5, with TRBD2 matching 9 bases. CDR3 length: 14 amino acids. V lost 8 bases and J lost 4; bases outside the gene matches: 8. CDR3 DNA sequence: TGTGCCAGCGGATATGGACTAGCGCGAGAGACCCAGTACTTC. Translated: CASGYGLARETQYF.

In its sample, this clonotype was seen a few times. The chain joins TRBV5-1 to TRBJ2-3; D could derive from TRBD1 or TRBD2 (5 bases each). CDR3 length equals 15 residues. Germline CDR1 and CDR2: SGHRS and YFSETQ. The germline V and J ends were trimmed by 6 bases and 0 bases, with 14 bases remaining between them. CDR3 residues: CASTREGTSTDTQYF. The CDR3 nucleotides are TGCGCCAGCACCAGAGAGGGGACGAGCACAGATACGCAGTATTTT.

This clonotype was picked up many times. The chain couples TRBV4-3 to TRBJ2-1, with no clear D. The CDR3 totals 13 residues. V was trimmed by 0 bases and J by 10 bases, leaving 10 bases between them. CDR1 is LGHNA, CDR2 YSLEER, per germline. CDR3 loop: CASSQDGVTEQFF. The CDR3 DNA reads TGCGCCAGCAGCCAAGATGGAGTAACGGAGCAGTTCTTC.